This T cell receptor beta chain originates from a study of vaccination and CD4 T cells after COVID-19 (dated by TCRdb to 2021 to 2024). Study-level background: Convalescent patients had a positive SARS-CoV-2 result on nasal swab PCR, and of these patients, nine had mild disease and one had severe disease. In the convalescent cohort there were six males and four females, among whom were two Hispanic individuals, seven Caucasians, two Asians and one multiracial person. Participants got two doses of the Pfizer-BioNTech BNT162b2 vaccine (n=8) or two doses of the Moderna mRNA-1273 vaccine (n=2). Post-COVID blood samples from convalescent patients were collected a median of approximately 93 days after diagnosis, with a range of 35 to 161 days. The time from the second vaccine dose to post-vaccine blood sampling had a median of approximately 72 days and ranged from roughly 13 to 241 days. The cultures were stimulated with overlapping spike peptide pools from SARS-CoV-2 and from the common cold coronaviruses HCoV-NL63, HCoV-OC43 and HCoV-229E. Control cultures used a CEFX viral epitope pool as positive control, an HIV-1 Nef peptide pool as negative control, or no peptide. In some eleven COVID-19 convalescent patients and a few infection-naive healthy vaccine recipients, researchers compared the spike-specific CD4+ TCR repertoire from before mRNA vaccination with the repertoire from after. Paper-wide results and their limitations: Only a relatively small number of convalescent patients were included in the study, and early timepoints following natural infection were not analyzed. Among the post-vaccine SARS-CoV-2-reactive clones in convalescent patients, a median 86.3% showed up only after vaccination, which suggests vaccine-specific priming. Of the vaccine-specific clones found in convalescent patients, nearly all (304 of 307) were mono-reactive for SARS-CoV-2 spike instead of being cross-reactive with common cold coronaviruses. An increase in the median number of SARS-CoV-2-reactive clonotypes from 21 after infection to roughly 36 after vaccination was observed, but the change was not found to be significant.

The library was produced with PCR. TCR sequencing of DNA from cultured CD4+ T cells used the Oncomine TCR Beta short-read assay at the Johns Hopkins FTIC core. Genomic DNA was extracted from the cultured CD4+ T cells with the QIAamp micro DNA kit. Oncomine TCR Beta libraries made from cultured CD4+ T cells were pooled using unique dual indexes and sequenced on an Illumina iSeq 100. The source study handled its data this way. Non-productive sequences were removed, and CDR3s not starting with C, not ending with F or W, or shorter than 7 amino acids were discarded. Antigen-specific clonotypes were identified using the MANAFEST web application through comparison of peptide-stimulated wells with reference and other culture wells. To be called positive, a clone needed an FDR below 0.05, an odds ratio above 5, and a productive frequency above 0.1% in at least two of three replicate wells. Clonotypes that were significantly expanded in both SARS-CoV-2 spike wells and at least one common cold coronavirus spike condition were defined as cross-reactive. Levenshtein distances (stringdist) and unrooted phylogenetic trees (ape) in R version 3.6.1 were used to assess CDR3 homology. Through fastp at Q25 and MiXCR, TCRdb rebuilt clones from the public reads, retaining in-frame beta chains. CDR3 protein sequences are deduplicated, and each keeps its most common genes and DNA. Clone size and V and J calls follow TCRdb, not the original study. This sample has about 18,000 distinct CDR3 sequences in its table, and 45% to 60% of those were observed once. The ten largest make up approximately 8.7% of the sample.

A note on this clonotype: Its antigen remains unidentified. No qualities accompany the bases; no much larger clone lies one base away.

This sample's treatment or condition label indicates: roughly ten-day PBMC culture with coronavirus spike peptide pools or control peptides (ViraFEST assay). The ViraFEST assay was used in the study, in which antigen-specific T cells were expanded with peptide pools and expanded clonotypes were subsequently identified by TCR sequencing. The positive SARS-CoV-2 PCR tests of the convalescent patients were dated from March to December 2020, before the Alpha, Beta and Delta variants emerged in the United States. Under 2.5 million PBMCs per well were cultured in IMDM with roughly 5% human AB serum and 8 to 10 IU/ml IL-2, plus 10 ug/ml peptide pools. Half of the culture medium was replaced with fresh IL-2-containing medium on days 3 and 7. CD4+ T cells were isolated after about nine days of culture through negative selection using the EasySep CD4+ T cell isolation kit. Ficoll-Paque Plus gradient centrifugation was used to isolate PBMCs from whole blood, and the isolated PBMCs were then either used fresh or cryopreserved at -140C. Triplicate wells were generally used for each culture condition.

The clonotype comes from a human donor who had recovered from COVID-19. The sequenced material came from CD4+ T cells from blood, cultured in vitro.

The nucleotide sequence reads as follows: TGTGCCAGCAGCTTCGGGGGAGCCCCGCCCGGGGAGCTGTTTTTT. This codes for CASSFGGAPPGELFF. This chain is built from TRBV11-2 and TRBJ2-2; tentative D gene TRBD2, with 6 bases matching. The CDR3 numbers 15 residues from cysteine through phenylalanine. Only the CDR3 region is kept as DNA, spanning 45 bases read in frame from base 1. Trimming removed 3 bases from V and 6 bases from J, leaving 14 bases between the germline ends. CDR1 and CDR2 were assigned from the germline V gene as SGHAT and FQNNGV.